This T cell receptor beta chain comes out of a study of blood T cells in healthy people across ages. Trimming took off 3 bases at V and 2 bases at J, with 11 bases between the two ends. The CDR3 contains 15 residues. CDR1 SGHAT and CDR2 FQNNGV come from the germline V gene. Alongside a J-beta primer mix, a sample-barcoded 5' primer served in a second PCR lasting roughly 7 to 11 cycles. TCRdb re-derived calls from the 5' RACE reads in MiXCR, one entry per CDR3 protein. The table lists 1.5 million to 2 million distinct CDR3 sequences, about 30% of them singletons. Specimen: blood. The chain carries TRBV11-2 and TRBJ2-1; D may be TRBD2 (6 bases). The sequence was obtained from a woman in her twenties or thirties in good health. The chain's CDR3 is CASSFSRGAYNEQFF. DNA of the CDR3: TGTGCCAGCAGCTTCTCCCGCGGGGCCTACAATGAGCAGTTCTTC.